The TCR beta chain under discussion was sequenced for a study of T-cell memory formation after mild COVID-19. The study, taken as a whole, reports: Largely, contracting CD4+ clones fell within CM and EM, and contracting CD8+ clones within EMRA.

TCRdb re-called the 5' RACE reads with MiXCR, one entry per CDR3 protein. Among about 360,000 distinct CDR3 sequences listed, approximately 15% were seen once. V was shortened by 5 bases and J by 4 bases, with 8 bases between the two germline ends. The germline gives CDR1 SQVTM, CDR2 ANQGSEA. This CDR3 comprises 11 residues. This clonotype came up a few times. Its antigen remains unknown. This chain links TRBV29-1 with TRBJ2-5; tentatively, D is TRBD1 (5 bases). The receptor was derived from a man between 18 and 29 years old who had mild COVID-19 (a few samples of this study predate the infection). Cell type and time point are not known. The source material was PBMCs or a T cell subset sorted from them (not recorded which). The DNA of the CDR3 is TGCAGCGTTCAGGGCGGAGAGACCCAGTACTTC. This sequence encodes CSVQGGETQYF. The full variable domain, completed using reference TRBV29-1 and TRBJ2-5, is SAVISQKPSRDICQRGTSLTIQCQVDSQVTMMFWYRQQPGQSLTLIATANQGSEATYESGFVIDKFPISRPNLTFSTLTVSNMSPEDSSIYLCSVQGGETQYFGPGTRLLVL.